A selection of T cell receptor beta chains follows, all from one sample in a study of blood T cell repertoires in COVID-19. Sequencing used immunoSEQ multiplex PCR; TCRdb keeps in-frame clones, though not all of them. The sample carries about 270,000 clones, 80% to 90% recorded once. Sequencing was done on a sample of peripheral blood. The receptors stem from a woman aged 30 to 39 with COVID-19, enrolled during active disease. Both conserved end residues are part of each CDR3. The order of the fields is J gene, V gene, clone size, D gene, CDR3 protein, CDR3 DNA. The D gene is left open where the match is weak. Rows give clone size only sometimes, using once, few, many, or a class for an expanded clone.

J: TRBJ2-7
V: TRBV7-9
size: .
D: TRBD2
CDR3: CASRLLAGGSQGEQYF
DNA: TGTGCCAGCAGGTTACTAGCGGGGGGGTCACAGGGCGAGCAGTACTTC

J: TRBJ2-2
V: TRBV4-1
size: .
D: TRBD1
CDR3: CASSQAPGGVRTGELFF
DNA: TGCGCCAGCAGCCAAGCTCCAGGGGGCGTGAGAACCGGGGAGCTGTTTTTT

J: TRBJ2-1
V: TRBV29-1
size: .
D: TRBD1
CDR3: CSVEDPGQGSSNEQFF
DNA: TGCAGCGTTGAAGACCCGGGACAGGGTTCGTCCAATGAGCAGTTCTTC

J: TRBJ2-3
V: TRBV5-1
size: .
D: .
CDR3: CASSPNFDTQYF
DNA: TGCGCCAGCAGCCCCAACTTTGATACGCAGTATTTT

J: TRBJ2-1
V: TRBV11-2
size: .
D: .
CDR3: CASSLQGDEQFF
DNA: TGTGCCAGCAGCTTACAGGGTGATGAGCAGTTCTTC

J: TRBJ1-2
V: TRBV2
size: .
D: .
CDR3: CASSEVVGVLSGYTF
DNA: TGTGCCAGCAGTGAGGTCGTCGGGGTCCTGTCCGGCTACACCTTC

J: TRBJ2-7
V: TRBV6-5
size: .
D: .
CDR3: CANHRVLSYEQYF
DNA: TGTGCCAACCACAGAGTTCTATCCTACGAGCAGTACTTC

J: TRBJ2-7
V: TRBV4-1
size: .
D: .
CDR3: CASSQGPAAGRSYEQYF
DNA: TGCGCCAGCAGCCAAGGCCCTGCGGCGGGCCGCTCCTACGAGCAGTACTTC

J: TRBJ2-3
V: TRBV3-1/TRBV3-2
size: .
D: TRBD2
CDR3: CASSPRLAGGLRTDTQYF
DNA: TGTGCCAGCAGCCCCCGACTAGCGGGGGGATTACGCACAGATACGCAGTATTTT

J: TRBJ2-7
V: TRBV6-5
size: .
D: .
CDR3: CASSGRVYEQYF
DNA: TGTGCCAGCAGCGGCAGGGTGTACGAGCAGTACTTC

J: TRBJ2-3
V: TRBV27
size: .
D: .
CDR3: CASSLWPSTDTQYF
DNA: TGTGCCAGCAGTTTATGGCCTAGCACAGATACGCAGTATTTT

J: TRBJ2-1
V: TRBV5-6
size: .
D: TRBD2
CDR3: CASSPWTSGSSYNEQFF
DNA: TGTGCCAGCAGCCCCTGGACTAGCGGGAGCTCCTACAATGAGCAGTTCTTC

J: TRBJ2-4
V: TRBV12-3/TRBV12-4
size: .
D: TRBD1
CDR3: CASREGQGNIQYF
DNA: TGTGCCAGCAGGGAGGGACAGGGAAACATTCAGTACTTC

J: TRBJ1-1
V: TRBV5-1
size: few
D: .
CDR3: CASSYFGQNMNTEAFF
DNA: TGCGCCAGCAGCTACTTCGGACAGAACATGAACACTGAAGCTTTCTTT

J: TRBJ2-4
V: TRBV3-1/TRBV3-2
size: .
D: .
CDR3: CASSQTPRGAKNIQYF
DNA: TGTGCCAGCAGCCAAACACCCAGGGGAGCCAAAAACATTCAGTACTTC

J: TRBJ2-7
V: TRBV6-5
size: .
D: .
CDR3: CASSYSISGAYEQYF
DNA: TGTGCCAGCAGTTACTCGATATCGGGGGCCTACGAGCAGTACTTC

J: TRBJ2-7
V: TRBV4-1
size: .
D: .
CDR3: CASSQDRGTNSYEQYF
DNA: TGCGCCAGCAGCCAGGACCGGGGGACCAACTCCTACGAGCAGTACTTC

J: TRBJ1-2
V: TRBV6-5
size: .
D: .
CDR3: CASRPLSEDYGYTF
DNA: TGTGCCAGCAGACCCCTCTCAGAAGACTATGGCTACACCTTC

J: TRBJ1-1
V: TRBV7-9
size: .
D: .
CDR3: CASSRGLTEAFF
DNA: TGTGCCAGCAGCCGAGGGCTGACTGAAGCTTTCTTT

J: TRBJ2-3
V: TRBV5-4
size: .
D: .
CDR3: CASSLSQVKYF
DNA: TGTGCCAGCAGCTTGAGCCAGGTGAAGTATTTT

J: TRBJ1-6
V: TRBV10-3
size: few
D: .
CDR3: CAISERQTDSPLHF
DNA: TGTGCCATCAGTGAAAGACAGACAGATTCACCCCTCCACTTT

J: TRBJ2-1
V: TRBV11-2
size: .
D: .
CDR3: CASSFGGAAYNEQFF
DNA: TGTGCCAGCAGCTTCGGTGGCGCGGCCTACAATGAGCAGTTCTTC

J: TRBJ1-5
V: TRBV6-5
size: few
D: .
CDR3: CASSSGEGNQPQHF
DNA: TGTGCCAGCAGTTCCGGCGAGGGCAATCAGCCCCAGCATTTT

J: TRBJ1-6
V: TRBV5-8
size: .
D: .
CDR3: CASSLRGYYNSPLHF
DNA: TGTGCCAGCAGCTTGAGAGGGTACTATAATTCACCCCTCCACTTT

J: TRBJ2-3
V: TRBV11-2
size: .
D: TRBD1
CDR3: CASSFDRVTDTQYF
DNA: TGTGCCAGCAGCTTCGACAGGGTGACAGATACGCAGTATTTT

J: TRBJ2-1
V: TRBV6-6
size: .
D: TRBD2
CDR3: CASSYLLTGGDNEQFF
DNA: TGTGCCAGCAGTTACTTACTGACGGGGGGGGACAATGAGCAGTTCTTC

J: TRBJ2-1
V: TRBV6-5
size: once
D: TRBD2
CDR3: CASRKVTSGYNEQFF
DNA: TGTGCCAGCAGGAAGGTAACTAGCGGGTACAATGAGCAGTTCTTC

J: TRBJ2-3
V: TRBV30
size: .
D: TRBD2
CDR3: CAWSRLGTSADTQYF
DNA: TGTGCCTGGAGTCGGTTAGGGACTAGTGCAGATACGCAGTATTTT

J: TRBJ2-2
V: TRBV20-1
size: .
D: TRBD1
CDR3: CSASRTGRTGELFF
DNA: TGCAGTGCTAGTCGGACAGGGCGCACCGGGGAGCTGTTTTTT

J: TRBJ2-3
V: TRBV20-1
size: .
D: .
CDR3: CSASWGTSTDTQYF
DNA: TGCAGTGCTAGTTGGGGGACTAGCACAGATACGCAGTATTTT

J: TRBJ1-1
V: TRBV7-9
size: .
D: TRBD1
CDR3: CASSLQGGAFF
DNA: TGTGCCAGCAGCTTGCAGGGGGGAGCTTTCTTT

J: TRBJ1-3
V: TRBV15
size: .
D: TRBD1
CDR3: CATSWGQPISGNTIYF
DNA: TGTGCCACCAGCTGGGGACAGCCGATCTCTGGAAACACCATATATTTT

J: TRBJ1-1
V: TRBV6-2/TRBV6-3
size: .
D: .
CDR3: CASSENRVAEAFF
DNA: TGTGCCAGCAGTGAGAACAGGGTCGCTGAAGCTTTCTTT

J: TRBJ2-7
V: TRBV4-1
size: .
D: TRBD2
CDR3: CASSQDPPGLAGGGEQYF
DNA: TGCGCCAGCAGCCAAGATCCCCCCGGACTAGCGGGGGGAGGCGAGCAGTACTTC

J: TRBJ1-2
V: TRBV30
size: .
D: TRBD1
CDR3: CAWSVGTGASYGYTF
DNA: TGTGCCTGGAGTGTAGGGACAGGGGCTTCCTATGGCTACACCTTC

J: TRBJ2-7
V: TRBV29-1
size: once
D: .
CDR3: CSVEDIDRRICEQYF
DNA: TGCAGCGTTGAAGACATAGACAGGCGCATCTGCGAGCAGTACTTC

J: TRBJ1-2
V: TRBV29-1
size: many
D: .
CDR3: CSVEGLPYGYTF
DNA: TGCAGCGTTGAGGGGCTCCCCTATGGCTACACCTTC

J: TRBJ1-1
V: TRBV3-1/TRBV3-2
size: few
D: .
CDR3: CASSQEGRRAFF
DNA: TGTGCCAGCAGCCAAGAAGGCAGGAGGGCTTTCTTT

J: TRBJ1-1
V: TRBV6-5
size: once
D: TRBD1
CDR3: CASSHRGSAEAFF
DNA: TGTGCCAGCAGCCACAGGGGGTCGGCTGAAGCTTTCTTT

J: TRBJ2-3
V: TRBV6-5
size: .
D: TRBD1
CDR3: CASRHRGTDTQYF
DNA: TGTGCCAGCAGACACAGGGGTACCGATACGCAGTATTTT

J: TRBJ1-3
V: TRBV5-4
size: many
D: TRBD1
CDR3: CASSGQGRAGNTIYF
DNA: TGTGCCAGCAGCGGACAGGGCAGAGCAGGAAACACCATATATTTT

J: TRBJ1-1
V: TRBV4-1
size: .
D: TRBD1
CDR3: CAISTGGLGNTEAFF
DNA: TGCGCCATCTCCACAGGGGGCCTGGGGAACACTGAAGCTTTCTTT

J: TRBJ1-5
V: TRBV6-5
size: .
D: .
CDR3: CASSYTGYQPQHF
DNA: TGTGCCAGCAGTTACACGGGGTATCAGCCCCAGCATTTT

J: TRBJ2-7
V: TRBV5-5
size: .
D: TRBD1
CDR3: CASSLRDSHYEQYF
DNA: TGTGCCAGCAGCCTCCGGGACAGCCACTACGAGCAGTACTTC

J: TRBJ1-2
V: TRBV25-1
size: .
D: TRBD1
CDR3: CASSWDSYGYTF
DNA: TGTGCCAGCAGTTGGGACAGTTATGGCTACACCTTC